This TCR beta chain emerged from a study of shared T cell receptors in the human thymus. Libraries were prepared by immunoSEQ multiplex PCR; TCRdb keeps only in-frame clonotypes and omits some of them. Among about 660,000 clones listed, roughly 90% were seen once. Germline assignment: CDR1 LGHNT and CDR2 FRNRAP. The CDR3 totals 17 residues. The trim removed 6 bases at V and 5 bases at J, leaving 7 bases unmatched. These data were also filed under a second study, of human thymus T cells. That publication notes: Corrective heart surgery yielded the resections from which the thymus tissue came.

The sample was thymocytes. The TCR originated in a boy less than two years old with a congenital heart defect. This sequence joins TRBV12-5 and TRBJ2-2; 15 bases are a match to TRBD2. The CDR3 here is CASGPGLAGGKTGELFF. CDR3 bases: TGTGCTAGTGGGCCGGGACTAGCGGGAGGTAAAACCGGGGAGCTGTTTTTT. The full variable domain, its missing parts supplied by reference TRBV12-5 and TRBJ2-2, is DARVTQTPRHKVTEMGQEVTMRCQPILGHNTVFWYRQTMMQGLELLAYFRNRAPLDDSGMPKDRFSAEMPDATLATLKIQPSEPRDSAVYFCASGPGLAGGKTGELFFGEGSRLTVL.